A single sample gave rise to the 11 T cell receptor beta chains below, sequenced in a study of blood T cell repertoires in COVID-19. Profiled with immunoSEQ multiplex PCR; TCRdb holds only in-frame clones, not every one. The table records around 120,000 clones, 88% of them present only once. Sequencing was performed on peripheral blood. The receptors here all came from a human donor in a cohort sampled during active COVID-19.

V usage is TRBV19 and J usage is TRBJ2-5; tentative D call: TRBD1 (5 bases). CDR3 length: 13 residues. Per the germline V gene, CDR1 is LNHDA and CDR2 is SQIVND (reference sequence). V was shortened by 3 bases and J by 4 bases, with 9 bases between the two germline ends. CDR3 sequence: CASSIAGLETQYF. The DNA of the CDR3 is TGTGCCAGTAGTATCGCAGGGTTAGAGACCCAGTACTTC.

The CDR3 spells CASSVATGDTDNGYTF. CDR3 nucleotide sequence: TGTGCCAGCAGCGTAGCTACTGGGGACACCGACAATGGCTACACCTTC. V and J are TRBV9 and TRBJ1-2; D possibly corresponds to TRBD1 (6 bases). The CDR3 is made up of 16 amino acids. V was shortened by 0 bases and J by 6 bases, with 18 bases between the two germline ends. Germline-derived CDR1 and CDR2 are SGDLS and YYNGEE.

This chain uses TRBV6-1 with TRBJ1-2; D remains unclear. Germline V gene data show CDR1 as MNHNS and CDR2 as SASEGT. V shed 2 bases and J shed 3 bases, with 13 bases lying between them. The CDR3 has 15 residues. This chain's CDR3 is CASSEWAGGYYGYTF. Written as DNA, the CDR3 is TGTGCCAGCAGTGAATGGGCGGGTGGGTACTATGGCTACACCTTC.

The V call is TRBV9, the J call TRBJ2-3; 13 nucleotides line up with TRBD2. With 3 bases clipped from V and 0 bases from J, the junction kept 7 bases outside the gene matches. The CDR3 consists of 18 residues. Germline-derived CDR1 and CDR2 are SGDLS and YYNGEE. The CDR3 is CASSGLAGGTSSTDTQYF. The CDR3 nucleotides read TGTGCCAGCAGCGGACTAGCGGGGGGCACCTCTAGCACAGATACGCAGTATTTT.

This clone was observed once. V is TRBV2 and J is TRBJ2-1, with 9 bases lining up with TRBD1. CDR1 SNHLY and CDR2 FYNNEI come from the germline V gene. After removal of 5 bases from V and 4 bases from J, the junction contained 9 bases not matched to a gene. CDR3 length: 16 amino acids. The CDR3 region has the DNA TGTGCCAGCAGTCGGCATGACAGGGGGGAATACAATGAGCAGTTCTTC. This gives the protein CASSRHDRGEYNEQFF.

The chain uses TRBV9 and TRBJ1-6; D may be TRBD1 (6 bases). V lost 0 bases, J lost 2 bases, and 9 bases lay in between. Germline V lookup: CDR1 SGDLS, CDR2 YYNGEE. This CDR3 has 16 residues. The CDR3 DNA sequence: TGTGCCAGCAGCGTAGAGGGGGTCACCTATAATTCACCCCTCCACTTT. Amino acid sequence: CASSVEGVTYNSPLHF.

The chain has TRBV6-5 and TRBJ1-2; D is unresolved. The V gene's germline CDR1 is MNHEY and CDR2 SVGAGI. With 5 bases removed from V and 3 bases from J, the gap between germline ends came to 10 bases. The CDR3 contains 13 residues. This chain's CDR3 is CASSPDSYYGYTF. The CDR3, as DNA: TGTGCCAGCAGTCCAGATTCGTACTATGGCTACACCTTC.

The chain combines TRBV7-9 with TRBJ1-1; a weak D match, TRBD1 (5 bases). Germline V CDR1 and CDR2: SEHNR, FQNEAQ (reference sequence). V shed 4 bases and J shed 2 bases, with 14 bases lying between them. This CDR3 comprises 15 residues. This chain's CDR3 is CASSWGGGDNTEAFF. DNA for the CDR3: TGTGCCAGCAGCTGGGGCGGGGGAGACAACACTGAAGCTTTCTTT.

This clone came up once. The rearrangement links TRBV3-1 (or the pseudogene TRBV3-2) to TRBJ2-3; D is possibly TRBD2 (6 bases). V dropped 1 base and J dropped 6 bases, with 14 bases sitting between them. Germline V CDR1 and CDR2: LGHDT, YNNKEL (reference sequence). This CDR3 contains 15 residues. The DNA of the CDR3 is TGTGCCAGCAGCCAAGGTGGGACTTTGAGTGATACGCAGTATTTT. Residues: CASSQGGTLSDTQYF.

The chain carries TRBV11-2 and TRBJ2-3, with D uncertain. V lost 0 bases to trimming and J lost 2 bases, with 12 bases between them. This CDR3 has 16 amino acids. Germline-derived CDR1 and CDR2 are SGHAT and FQNNGV. In nucleotides, the CDR3 is TGTGCCAGCAGCTTAGAGGGCCCCAGATACACAGATACGCAGTATTTT. It translates to CASSLEGPRYTDTQYF. Together with reference TRBV11-2 and TRBJ2-3, the CDR3 gives the full variable domain: EAGVAQSPRYKIIEKRQSVAFWCNPISGHATLYWYQQILGQGPKLLIQFQNNGVVDDSQLPKDRFSAERLKGVDSTLKIQPAKLEDSAVYLCASSLEGPRYTDTQYFGPGTRLTVL.

This chain joins TRBV30 and TRBJ1-2, with D unresolved. Germline V gives CDR1 GTSNPN, CDR2 SVGIG (reference sequence). The CDR3 has 14 residues. V was trimmed by 0 bases and J by 7 bases, leaving 15 bases between them. The CDR3 DNA reads as TGTGCCTGGAGTGTAGGCCAGCACCCGGGTGGCTACACCTTC. Protein sequence: CAWSVGQHPGGYTF. Combining the CDR3 with reference TRBV30 and TRBJ1-2 gives the whole variable domain SQTIHQWPATLVQPVGSPLSLECTVEGTSNPNLYWYRQAAGRGLQLLFYSVGIGQISSEVPQNLSASRPQDRQFILSSKKLLLSDSGFYLCAWSVGQHPGGYTFGSGTRLTVV.